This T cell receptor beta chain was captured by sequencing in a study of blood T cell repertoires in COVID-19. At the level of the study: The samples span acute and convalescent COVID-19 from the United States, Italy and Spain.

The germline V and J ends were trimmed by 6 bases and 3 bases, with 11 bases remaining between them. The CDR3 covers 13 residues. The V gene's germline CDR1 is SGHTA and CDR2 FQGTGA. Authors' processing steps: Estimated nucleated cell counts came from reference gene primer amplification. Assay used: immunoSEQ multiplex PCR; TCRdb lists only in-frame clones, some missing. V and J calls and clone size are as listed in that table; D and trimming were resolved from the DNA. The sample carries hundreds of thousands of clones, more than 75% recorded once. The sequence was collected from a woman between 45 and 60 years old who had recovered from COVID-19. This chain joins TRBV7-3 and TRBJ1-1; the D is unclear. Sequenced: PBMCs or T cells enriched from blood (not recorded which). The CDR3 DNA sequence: TGTGCCAGCAGTTCCACGAGGGACACTGAAGCTTTCTTT. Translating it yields CASSSTRDTEAFF. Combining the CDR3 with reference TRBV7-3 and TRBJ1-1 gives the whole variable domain GAGVSQTPSNKVTEKGKYVELRCDPISGHTALYWYRQSLGQGPEFLIYFQGTGAADDSGLPNDRFFAVRPEGSVSTLKIQRTERGDSAVYLCASSSTRDTEAFFGQGTRLTVV.